The T cell receptor beta chain under discussion was sequenced for a study of T-cell reconstitution after alpha-beta-depleted transplantation in children. Regarding the study as a whole: At around two months after transplant, the alpha-beta T cells were reportedly derived from several hundred expanded clones that came from non-depleted graft cells.

The CDR3 extends over 14 amino acids. Trimming took 0 bases from V and 5 from J; bases not matched to a gene: 3. The germline V gene has CDR1 SGHRS and CDR2 YFSETQ. Unique molecular identifiers were incorporated into the prepared TCRbeta library. In TCRdb, the PCR reads were re-called with MiXCR into one record per CDR3 protein. The table has 500,000 or so distinct CDR3 sequences, approximately 10% seen once. This clonotype was counted many times. The antigen is undetermined. V usage is TRBV5-1 and J usage is TRBJ2-5; 8 nucleotides agree with TRBD1. The sequences come from PBMCs, mostly from graft donor cells, collected 180 days after TCRalphabeta/CD19-depleted stem cell transplant. This receptor was obtained from a female patient aged 2-9 years who had a stem cell transplant for aplastic anemia, so the T cells may come from the graft donor. As DNA, the CDR3 is TGCGCCAGCAGCTTGGATCAGGGGGCTGAGACCCAGTACTTC. The encoded protein is CASSLDQGAETQYF.